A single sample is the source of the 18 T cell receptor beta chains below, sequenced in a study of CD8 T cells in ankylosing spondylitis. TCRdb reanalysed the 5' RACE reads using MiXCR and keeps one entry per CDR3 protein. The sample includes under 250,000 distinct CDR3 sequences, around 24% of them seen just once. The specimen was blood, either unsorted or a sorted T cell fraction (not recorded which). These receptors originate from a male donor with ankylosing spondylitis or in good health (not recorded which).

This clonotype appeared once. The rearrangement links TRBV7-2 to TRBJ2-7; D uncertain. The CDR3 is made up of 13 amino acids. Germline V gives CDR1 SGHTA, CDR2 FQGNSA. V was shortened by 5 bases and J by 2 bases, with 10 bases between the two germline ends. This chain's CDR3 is CASSRDGPYEQYF. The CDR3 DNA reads TGTGCCAGCAGCAGAGACGGCCCCTACGAGCAGTACTTC.

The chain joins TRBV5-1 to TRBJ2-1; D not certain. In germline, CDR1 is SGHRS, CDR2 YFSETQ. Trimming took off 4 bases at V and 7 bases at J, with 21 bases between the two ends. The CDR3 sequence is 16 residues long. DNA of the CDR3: TGCGCCAGCAGCCGTGGCGAACGACTCTCAGTGAATGAGCAGTTCTTC. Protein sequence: CASSRGERLSVNEQFF.

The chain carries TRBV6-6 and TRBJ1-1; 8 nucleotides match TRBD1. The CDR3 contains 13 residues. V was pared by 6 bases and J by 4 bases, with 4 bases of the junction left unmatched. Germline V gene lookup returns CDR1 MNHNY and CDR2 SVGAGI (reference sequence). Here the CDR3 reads CASSFDRGTEAFF. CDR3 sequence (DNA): TGTGCCAGCAGCTTTGACAGGGGCACTGAAGCTTTCTTT.

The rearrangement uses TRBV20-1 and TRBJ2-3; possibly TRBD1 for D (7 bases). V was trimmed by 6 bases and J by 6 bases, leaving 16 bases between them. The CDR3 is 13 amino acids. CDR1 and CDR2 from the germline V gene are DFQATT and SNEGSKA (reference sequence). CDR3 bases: TGCAGTGCGTCAGGGGGGAGGCAGGATACGCAGTATTTT. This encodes CSASGGRQDTQYF.

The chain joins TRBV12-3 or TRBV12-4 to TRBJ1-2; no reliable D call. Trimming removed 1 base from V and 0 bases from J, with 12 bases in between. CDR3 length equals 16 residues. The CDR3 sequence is CASSLERGVTNYGYTF. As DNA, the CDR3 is TGTGCCAGCAGTTTAGAAAGAGGAGTGACTAACTATGGCTACACCTTC.

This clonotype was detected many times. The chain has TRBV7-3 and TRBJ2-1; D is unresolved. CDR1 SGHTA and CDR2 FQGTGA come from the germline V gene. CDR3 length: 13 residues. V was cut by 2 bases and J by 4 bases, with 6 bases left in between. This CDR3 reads CASSLAEYNEQFF. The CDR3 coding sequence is TGTGCCAGCAGCTTAGCGGAATACAATGAGCAGTTCTTC. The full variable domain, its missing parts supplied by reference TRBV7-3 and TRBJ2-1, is GAGVSQTPSNKVTEKGKYVELRCDPISGHTALYWYRQSLGQGPEFLIYFQGTGAADDSGLPNDRFFAVRPEGSVSTLKIQRTERGDSAVYLCASSLAEYNEQFFGPGTRLTVL.

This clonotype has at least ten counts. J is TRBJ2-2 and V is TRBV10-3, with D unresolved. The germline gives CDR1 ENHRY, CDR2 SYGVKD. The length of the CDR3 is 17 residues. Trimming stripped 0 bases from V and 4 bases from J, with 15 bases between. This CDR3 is CAISESRAAAGTGELFF. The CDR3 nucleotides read TGTGCCATCAGTGAGTCAAGGGCAGCTGCTGGCACCGGGGAGCTGTTTTTT.

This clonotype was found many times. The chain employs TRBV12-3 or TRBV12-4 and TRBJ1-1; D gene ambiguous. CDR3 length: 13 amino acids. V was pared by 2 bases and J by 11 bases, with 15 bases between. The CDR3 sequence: CASSLYGSSRAFF. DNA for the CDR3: TGTGCCAGCAGTTTATACGGGAGCTCTCGGGCTTTCTTT.

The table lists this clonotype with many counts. In DNA form, the CDR3 reads TGCAGTGCTCTCGCGGACAAATACAATGAGCAGTTCTTC. Translation: CSALADKYNEQFF. The V and J genes are TRBV20-1 and TRBJ2-1, with a weak D call TRBD1 (5 bases). From germline, CDR1 is DFQATT and CDR2 SNEGSKA (reference sequence). Trimming removed 5 bases from V and 4 bases from J, with 12 bases in between. The CDR3 runs 13 residues.

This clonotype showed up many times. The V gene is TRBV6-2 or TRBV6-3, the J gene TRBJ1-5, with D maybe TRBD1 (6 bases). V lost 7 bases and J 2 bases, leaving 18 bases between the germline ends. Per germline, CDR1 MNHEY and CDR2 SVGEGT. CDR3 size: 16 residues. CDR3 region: CASTMTGPVGNQPQHF. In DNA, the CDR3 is TGTGCCAGCACAATGACAGGACCCGTGGGCAATCAGCCCCAGCATTTT.

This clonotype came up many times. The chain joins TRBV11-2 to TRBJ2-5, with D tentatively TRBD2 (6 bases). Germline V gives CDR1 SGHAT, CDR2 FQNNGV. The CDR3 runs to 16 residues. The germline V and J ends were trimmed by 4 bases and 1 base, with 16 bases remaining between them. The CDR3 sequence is CASSSTSAGPQETQYF. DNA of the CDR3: TGTGCCAGCAGCTCAACTTCAGCGGGCCCCCAAGAGACCCAGTACTTC. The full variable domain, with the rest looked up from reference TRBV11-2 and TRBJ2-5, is EAGVAQSPRYKIIEKRQSVAFWCNPISGHATLYWYQQILGQGPKLLIQFQNNGVVDDSQLPKDRFSAERLKGVDSTLKIQPAKLEDSAVYLCASSSTSAGPQETQYFGPGTRLLVL.

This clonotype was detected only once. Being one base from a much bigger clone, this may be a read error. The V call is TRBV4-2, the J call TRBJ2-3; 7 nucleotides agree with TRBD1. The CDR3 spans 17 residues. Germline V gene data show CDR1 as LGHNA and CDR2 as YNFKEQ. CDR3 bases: TGTCCCAGCAGCCTCTCTACAGGGGCCCTTCCCACAGATACGCAGTATTTT. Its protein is CPSSLSTGALPTDTQYF.

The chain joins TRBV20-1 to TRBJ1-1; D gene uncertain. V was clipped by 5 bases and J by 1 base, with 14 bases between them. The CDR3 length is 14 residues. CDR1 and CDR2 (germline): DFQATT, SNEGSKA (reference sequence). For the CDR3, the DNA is TGCAGTGCTCCCACAGCCTCCCGGAACACTGAAGCTTTCTTT. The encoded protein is CSAPTASRNTEAFF.

CDR3 residues: CSAPRASGITDTQYF. The CDR3 DNA reads as TGCAGTGCCCCGCGGGCTAGCGGGATCACAGATACGCAGTATTTT. The rearrangement joins TRBV20-1 to TRBJ2-3; the match to TRBD2 covers 9 bases. The CDR3 covers 15 residues. V trimming: 6 bases; J trimming: 2 bases; junction bases outside the gene matches: 9. Germline V gene sequence: CDR1 DFQATT, CDR2 SNEGSKA (reference sequence).

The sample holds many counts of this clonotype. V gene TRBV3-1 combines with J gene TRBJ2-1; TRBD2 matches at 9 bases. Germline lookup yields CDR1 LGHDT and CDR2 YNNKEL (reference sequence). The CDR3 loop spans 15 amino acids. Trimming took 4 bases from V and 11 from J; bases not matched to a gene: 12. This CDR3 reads CASSPTSGYEGKQFF. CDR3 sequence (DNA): TGTGCCAGCAGCCCGACTAGCGGTTACGAAGGGAAGCAGTTCTTC.

CDR3 sequence: CASSPVSYTDTQYF. For the CDR3, the DNA is TGTGCCAGCAGCCCGGTTTCCTACACAGATACGCAGTATTTT. The gene calls are TRBV5-6 and TRBJ2-3; no definite D call. The V gene lost 4 bases and the J gene lost 2 bases, with 11 bases spanning the gap. The CDR3 covers 14 residues. The germline gives CDR1 SGHDT, CDR2 YYEEEE.

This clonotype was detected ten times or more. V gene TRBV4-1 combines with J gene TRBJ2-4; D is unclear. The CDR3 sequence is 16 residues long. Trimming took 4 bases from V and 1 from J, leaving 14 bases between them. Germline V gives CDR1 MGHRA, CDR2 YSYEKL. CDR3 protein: CASSPEQGMAKNIQYF. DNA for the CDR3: TGCGCCAGCAGCCCGGAACAAGGGATGGCCAAAAACATTCAGTACTTC.

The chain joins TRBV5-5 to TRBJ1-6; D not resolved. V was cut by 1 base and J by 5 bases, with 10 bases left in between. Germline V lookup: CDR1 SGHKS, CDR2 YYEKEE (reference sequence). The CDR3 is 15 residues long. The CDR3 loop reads CASSLRTGDNSPLHF. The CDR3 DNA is TGTGCCAGCAGCTTGCGGACCGGGGATAATTCACCCCTCCACTTT.